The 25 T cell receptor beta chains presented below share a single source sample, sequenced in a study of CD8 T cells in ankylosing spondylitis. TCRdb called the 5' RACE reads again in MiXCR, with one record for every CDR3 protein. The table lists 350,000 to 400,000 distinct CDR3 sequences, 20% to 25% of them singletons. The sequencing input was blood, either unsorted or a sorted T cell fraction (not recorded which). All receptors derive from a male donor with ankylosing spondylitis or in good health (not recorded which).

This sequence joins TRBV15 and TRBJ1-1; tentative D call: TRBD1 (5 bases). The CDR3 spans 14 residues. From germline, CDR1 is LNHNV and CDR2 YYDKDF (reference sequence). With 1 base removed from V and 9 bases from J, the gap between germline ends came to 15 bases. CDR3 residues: CATSRGGGPFQAFF. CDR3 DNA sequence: TGTGCCACCAGCAGAGGCGGGGGTCCCTTTCAAGCTTTCTTT.

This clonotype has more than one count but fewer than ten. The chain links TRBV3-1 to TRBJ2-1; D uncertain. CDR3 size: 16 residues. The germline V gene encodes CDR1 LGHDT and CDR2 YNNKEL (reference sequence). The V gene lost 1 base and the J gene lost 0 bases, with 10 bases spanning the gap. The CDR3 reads CASSQVPQSSYNEQFF. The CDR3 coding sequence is TGTGCCAGCAGCCAAGTCCCCCAAAGCTCCTACAATGAGCAGTTCTTC.

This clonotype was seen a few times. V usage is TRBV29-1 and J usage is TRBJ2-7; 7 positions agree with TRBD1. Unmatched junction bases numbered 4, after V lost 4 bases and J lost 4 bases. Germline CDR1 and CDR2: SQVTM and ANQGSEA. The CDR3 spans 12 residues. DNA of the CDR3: TGCAGCGTTGGAGGGACAGAGTACGAGCAGTACTTC. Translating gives CSVGGTEYEQYF.

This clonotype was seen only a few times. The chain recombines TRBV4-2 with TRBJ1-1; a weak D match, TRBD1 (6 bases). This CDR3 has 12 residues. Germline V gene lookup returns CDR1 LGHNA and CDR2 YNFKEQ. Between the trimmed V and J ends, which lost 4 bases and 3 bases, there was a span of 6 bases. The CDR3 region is CASSPGDTEAFF. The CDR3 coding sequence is TGTGCCAGCAGCCCAGGGGACACTGAAGCTTTCTTT.

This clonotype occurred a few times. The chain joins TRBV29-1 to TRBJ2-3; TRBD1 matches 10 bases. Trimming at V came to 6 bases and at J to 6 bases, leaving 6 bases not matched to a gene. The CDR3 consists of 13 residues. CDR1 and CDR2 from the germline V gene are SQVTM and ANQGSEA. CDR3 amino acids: CSVRQGASDTQYF. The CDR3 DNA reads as TGCAGCGTAAGACAGGGGGCCTCGGATACGCAGTATTTT.

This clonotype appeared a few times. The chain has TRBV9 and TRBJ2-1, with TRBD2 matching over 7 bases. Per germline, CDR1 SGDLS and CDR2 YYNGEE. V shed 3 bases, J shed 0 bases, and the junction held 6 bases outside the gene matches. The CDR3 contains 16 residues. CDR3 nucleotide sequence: TGTGCCAGCAGCGAGGGACTATCTACCTCCTACAATGAGCAGTTCTTC. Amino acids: CASSEGLSTSYNEQFF.

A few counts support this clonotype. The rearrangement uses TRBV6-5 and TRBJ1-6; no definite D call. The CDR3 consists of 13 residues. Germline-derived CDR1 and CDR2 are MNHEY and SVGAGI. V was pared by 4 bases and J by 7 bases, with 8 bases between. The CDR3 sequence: CASSWEGNSPLHF. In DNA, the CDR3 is TGTGCCAGCAGTTGGGAAGGGAATTCACCCCTCCACTTT.

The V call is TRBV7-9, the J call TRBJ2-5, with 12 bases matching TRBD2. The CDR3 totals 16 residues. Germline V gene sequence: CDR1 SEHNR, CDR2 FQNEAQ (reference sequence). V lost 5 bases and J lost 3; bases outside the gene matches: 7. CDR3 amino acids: CASSPPLAGGKETQYF. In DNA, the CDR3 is TGTGCCAGCAGCCCCCCTCTAGCGGGGGGGAAAGAGACCCAGTACTTC. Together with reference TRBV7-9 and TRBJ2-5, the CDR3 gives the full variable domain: DTGVSQNPRHKITKRGQNVTFRCDPISEHNRLYWYRQTLGQGPEFLTYFQNEAQLEKSRLLSDRFSAERPKGSFSTLEIQRTEQGDSAMYLCASSPPLAGGKETQYFGPGTRLLVL.

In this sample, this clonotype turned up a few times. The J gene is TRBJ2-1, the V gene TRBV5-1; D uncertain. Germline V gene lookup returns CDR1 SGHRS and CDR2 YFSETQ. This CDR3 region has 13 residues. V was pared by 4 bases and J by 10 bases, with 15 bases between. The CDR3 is CASSQVPTQEQFF. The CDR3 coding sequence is TGCGCCAGCAGCCAAGTTCCGACCCAGGAGCAGTTCTTC.

The CDR3 loop reads CSATPSDKVSLYEQYF. DNA of the CDR3: TGCAGTGCCACTCCCTCGGACAAGGTCTCCCTCTACGAGCAGTACTTC. V usage is TRBV20-1 and J usage is TRBJ2-7; possible D gene TRBD1, 5 bases. This CDR3 has 16 amino acids. CDR1 is DFQATT, CDR2 SNEGSKA, per germline (reference sequence). Trimming removed 6 bases at V and 3 bases at J, with 24 bases between.

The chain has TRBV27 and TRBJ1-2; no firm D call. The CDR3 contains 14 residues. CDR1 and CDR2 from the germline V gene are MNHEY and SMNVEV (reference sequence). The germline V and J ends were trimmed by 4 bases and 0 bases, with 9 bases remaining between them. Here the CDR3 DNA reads TGTGCCAGCAGTTCCTACAGCTCTAACTATGGCTACACCTTC. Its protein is CASSSYSSNYGYTF.

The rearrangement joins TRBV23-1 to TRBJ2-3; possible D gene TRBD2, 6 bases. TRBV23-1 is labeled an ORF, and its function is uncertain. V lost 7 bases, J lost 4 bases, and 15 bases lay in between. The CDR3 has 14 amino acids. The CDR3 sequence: CASTSRRVADTQYF. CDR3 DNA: TGCGCCAGCACATCTAGGAGGGTGGCAGATACGCAGTATTTT.

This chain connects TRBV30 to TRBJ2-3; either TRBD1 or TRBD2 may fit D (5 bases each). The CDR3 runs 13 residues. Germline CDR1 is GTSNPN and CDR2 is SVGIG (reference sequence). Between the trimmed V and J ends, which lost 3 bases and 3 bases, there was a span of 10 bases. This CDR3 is CAWRPGPTDTQYF. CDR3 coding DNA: TGTGCCTGGAGGCCGGGACCAACAGATACGCAGTATTTT.

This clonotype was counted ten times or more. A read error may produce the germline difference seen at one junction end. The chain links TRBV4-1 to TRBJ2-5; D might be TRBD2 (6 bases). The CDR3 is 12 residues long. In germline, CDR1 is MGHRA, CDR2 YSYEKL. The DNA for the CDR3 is TGTGCCAGCAGTCAGGAGGGGGAGACCCAGTACTTC. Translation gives CASSQEGETQYF.

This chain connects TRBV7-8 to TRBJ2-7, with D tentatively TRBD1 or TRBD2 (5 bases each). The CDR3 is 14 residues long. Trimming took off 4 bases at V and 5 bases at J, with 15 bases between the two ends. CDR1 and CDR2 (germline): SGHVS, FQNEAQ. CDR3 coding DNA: TGTGCCAGCAGCTCTTGGGACGGAAACGACGAGCAGTACTTC. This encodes CASSSWDGNDEQYF.

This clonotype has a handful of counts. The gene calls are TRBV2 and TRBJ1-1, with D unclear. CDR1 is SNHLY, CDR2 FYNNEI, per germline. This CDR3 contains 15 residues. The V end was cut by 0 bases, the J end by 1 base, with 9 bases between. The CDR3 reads CASSEAPGKNTEAFF. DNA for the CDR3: TGTGCCAGCAGTGAAGCGCCGGGGAAGAACACTGAAGCTTTCTTT.

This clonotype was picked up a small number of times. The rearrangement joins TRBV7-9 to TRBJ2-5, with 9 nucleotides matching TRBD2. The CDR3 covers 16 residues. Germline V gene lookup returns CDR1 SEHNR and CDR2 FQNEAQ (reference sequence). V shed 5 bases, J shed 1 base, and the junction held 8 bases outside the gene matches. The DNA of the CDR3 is TGTGCCAGCAGCCTCATACTAGCGGGCCCCCAAGAGACCCAGTACTTC. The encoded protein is CASSLILAGPQETQYF.

The CDR3 nucleotides read TGCAGCGCACACAGAGGAACAGGGGTTCCCGGGGAGCTGTTTTTT. It specifies CSAHRGTGVPGELFF. The chain couples TRBV29-1 to TRBJ2-2; TRBD1 matches at 7 bases. With V trimmed by 7 bases and J by 6 bases, 14 bases remained unmatched. Germline CDR1 is SQVTM and CDR2 is ANQGSEA. The CDR3 totals 15 residues.

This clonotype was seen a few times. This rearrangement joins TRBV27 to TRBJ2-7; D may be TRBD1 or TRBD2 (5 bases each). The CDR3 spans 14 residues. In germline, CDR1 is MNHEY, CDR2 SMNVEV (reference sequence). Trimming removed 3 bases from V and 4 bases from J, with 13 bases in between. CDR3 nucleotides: TGTGCCAGCAGTTTGGACGGGGACCCATACGAGCAGTACTTC. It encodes CASSLDGDPYEQYF.

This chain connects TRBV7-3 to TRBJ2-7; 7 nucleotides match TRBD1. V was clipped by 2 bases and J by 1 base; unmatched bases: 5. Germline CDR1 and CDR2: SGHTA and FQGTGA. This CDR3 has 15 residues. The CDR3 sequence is CASSLFPGQSYEQYF. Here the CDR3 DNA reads TGTGCCAGCAGCTTATTTCCGGGACAGTCCTACGAGCAGTACTTC.

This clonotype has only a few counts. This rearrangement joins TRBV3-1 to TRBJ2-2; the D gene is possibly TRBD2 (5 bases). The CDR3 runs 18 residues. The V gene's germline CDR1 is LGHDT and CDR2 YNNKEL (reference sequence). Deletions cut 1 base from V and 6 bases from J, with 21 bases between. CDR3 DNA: TGTGCCAGCAGCCAAGTAGGCCCGGGGATGAGAGTGGCCGGGGAGCTGTTTTTT. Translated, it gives CASSQVGPGMRVAGELFF.

The CDR3 protein is CASSSLSPGGSYEQYF. In nucleotides, the CDR3 is TGTGCCAGCAGCTCCCTATCGCCGGGGGGATCCTACGAGCAGTACTTC. The chain carries TRBV7-9 and TRBJ2-7; 7 positions match TRBD2. CDR3 length: 16 residues. Germline values: CDR1 SEHNR, CDR2 FQNEAQ (reference sequence). V shed 4 bases, J shed 1 base, and the junction held 10 bases outside the gene matches.

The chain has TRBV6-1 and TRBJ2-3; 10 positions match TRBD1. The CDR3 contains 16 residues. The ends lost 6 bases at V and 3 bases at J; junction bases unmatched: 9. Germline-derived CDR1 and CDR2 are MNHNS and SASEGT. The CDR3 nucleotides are TGTGCCAGCAGACCAAAGCGGGACAGGGGAACAGATACGCAGTATTTT. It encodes CASRPKRDRGTDTQYF.

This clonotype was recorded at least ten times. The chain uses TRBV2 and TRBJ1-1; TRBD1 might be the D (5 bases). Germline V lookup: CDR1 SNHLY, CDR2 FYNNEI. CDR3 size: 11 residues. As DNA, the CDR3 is TGTGAGGTAACCGGGGGAACTGAAGCTTTCTTT. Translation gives CEVTGGTEAFF. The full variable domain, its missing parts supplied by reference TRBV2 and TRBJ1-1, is EPEVTQTPSHQVTQMGQEVILRCVPISNHLYFYWYRQILGQKVEFLVSFYNNEISEKSEIFDDQFSVERPDGSNFTLKIRSTKLEDSAMYFCEVTGGTEAFFGQGTRLTVV.

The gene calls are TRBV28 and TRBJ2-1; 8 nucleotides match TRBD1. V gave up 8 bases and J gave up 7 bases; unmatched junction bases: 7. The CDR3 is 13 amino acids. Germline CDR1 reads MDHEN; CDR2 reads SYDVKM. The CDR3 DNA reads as TGTGCCAGCCTTGGACAGGGTTGGAATGAGCAGTTCTTC. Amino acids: CASLGQGWNEQFF.